This note documents a single TCR beta chain sequence. These data come from a study of blood T cell repertoires in COVID-19. Study context: Samples came from the United States, Italy and Spain, spanning acute and convalescent COVID-19. In each case, the material was cDNA or gDNA derived from T cells, B-cell-depleted T cells, or PBMCs.

Study processing details: Reference gene primer amplification gave estimated nucleated cell counts. Assay used: immunoSEQ multiplex PCR; TCRdb lists only in-frame clones, some missing. V and J calls and clone size are those listed in that table; D and trimming were worked out from the DNA. The sample includes some 140,000 clones, about 89% seen only once; the top ten take 0.55%. Unmatched junction bases numbered 7, after V lost 4 bases and J lost 8 bases. The germline gives CDR1 MDHEN, CDR2 SYDVKM. The CDR3 contains 14 residues. The specimen was peripheral blood. The chain is built from TRBV28 and TRBJ1-4; 7 bases line up with TRBD1. The sequence was collected from a man aged 50 to 60 with acute or convalescent COVID-19. CDR3 nucleotide sequence: TGTGCCAGCAGTTCGCCGACAGGGATCGAAAAACTGTTTTTT. It codes for CASSSPTGIEKLFF.